This T cell receptor beta chain was recovered during a study of T cell responses to AZD1222 COVID-19 vaccine. Study-wide results and limits: Nearly half of spike-specific TCRs reportedly target unmutated variant regions.

The assay was immunoSEQ multiplex PCR, and TCRdb's table has in-frame clones only and misses some. The sample shows some 84,000 clones, about 90% of them seen only once. Details on this clone: Its antigen is as yet unknown.

J was trimmed by 3 bases and V by 4 bases; bases with no gene match: 6. Germline loops: CDR1 SGHRS, CDR2 YFSETQ. CDR3 length equals 14 residues. The sequence was collected from an adult in good health. This chain links TRBV5-1 with TRBJ1-1; 7 bases map to TRBD1. The material sequenced was peripheral blood, taken on day 0 of AZD1222 vaccination. DNA for the CDR3: TGCGCCAGCAGCCAGGACAGGAGCTACACTGAAGCTTTCTTT. Its translation: CASSQDRSYTEAFF.